These 30 T cell receptor beta chains originate from one sample sequenced in a study of beta chain features in type 1 diabetes. All of the isolated RNA was reverse transcribed, so expressed TCRB transcripts were sequenced. The assay was immunoSEQ multiplex PCR, and TCRdb's table has in-frame clones only and misses some. The data show over 700,000 clones, roughly 17% seen once. Material for sequencing was naive CD4+ T cells from blood. Every receptor here comes from a woman between 18 and 30 years old in good health.

The chain employs TRBV6-5 and TRBJ2-2; the D gene could be TRBD1 or TRBD2 (5 bases each). The CDR3 is made up of 15 amino acids. CDR1 is MNHEY and CDR2 is SVGAGI in the germline V gene. The germline V and J ends were trimmed by 7 bases and 3 bases, with 15 bases remaining between them. CDR3 residues: CASTRDGTHTGELFF. The CDR3 DNA reads as TGTGCCAGCACCCGGGACGGTACTCACACCGGGGAGCTGTTTTTT.

The J gene is TRBJ1-2, the V gene TRBV6-6, with a weak D call TRBD1 (5 bases). This CDR3 is built from 13 residues. V was shortened by 6 bases and J by 2 bases, with 10 bases between the two germline ends. The germline gives CDR1 MNHNY, CDR2 SVGAGI (reference sequence). The CDR3 is CASSREANYGYTF. The CDR3 nucleotides are TGTGCCAGCAGCAGGGAGGCCAACTATGGCTACACCTTC.

The V and J genes are TRBV2 and TRBJ2-1; 7 bases match TRBD1. CDR1 and CDR2 from the germline V gene are SNHLY and FYNNEI. Trimming cost V 5 bases and J 8 bases; bases outside gene matches: 0. The CDR3 is made up of 11 amino acids. The CDR3 nucleotides are TGTGCCAGCAGTACAGGGGATGAGCAGTTCTTC. It codes for CASSTGDEQFF. Together with reference TRBV2 and TRBJ2-1, the CDR3 gives the full variable domain: EPEVTQTPSHQVTQMGQEVILRCVPISNHLYFYWYRQILGQKVEFLVSFYNNEISEKSEIFDDQFSVERPDGSNFTLKIRSTKLEDSAMYFCASSTGDEQFFGPGTRLTVL.

The chain links TRBV28 to TRBJ1-1; D may be TRBD1 (5 bases). The V end lost 7 bases, the J end lost 3 bases, and 18 bases lay between the germline ends. The CDR3 extends over 15 amino acids. Per germline, CDR1 MDHEN and CDR2 SYDVKM. Written as DNA, the CDR3 is TGTGCCAGCACCTCACTCGGGACCAGATACACTGAAGCTTTCTTT. Translated, it gives CASTSLGTRYTEAFF.

CDR3 sequence (DNA): TGTGCCAGCAGCTTAACCCATACGCAGTATTTT. Amino acid sequence: CASSLTHTQYF. The V call is TRBV11-2, the J call TRBJ2-3; D unresolved. Trimming cost V 2 bases and J 7 bases, with 4 bases left between them. This CDR3 has 11 residues. Germline lookup yields CDR1 SGHAT and CDR2 FQNNGV. Variable domain in full (rest from reference TRBV11-2 and TRBJ2-3): EAGVAQSPRYKIIEKRQSVAFWCNPISGHATLYWYQQILGQGPKLLIQFQNNGVVDDSQLPKDRFSAERLKGVDSTLKIQPAKLEDSAVYLCASSLTHTQYFGPGTRLTVL.

This clone came up a few times. The chain has TRBV5-4 and TRBJ2-3; no firm D call. V was shortened by 2 bases and J by 2 bases, with 9 bases between the two germline ends. The germline V gene encodes CDR1 SGHNT and CDR2 YYREEE (reference sequence). The CDR3 consists of 14 residues. DNA for the CDR3: TGTGCCAGCAGCTTCCCCGCCCTCACAGATACGCAGTATTTT. It yields the protein CASSFPALTDTQYF.

This clone was seen a handful of times. The V call is TRBV7-2, the J call TRBJ2-5, with TRBD2 matching over 7 bases. The germline CDR1 and CDR2 sequences are SGHTA and FQGNSA. This CDR3 has 15 amino acids. V lost 4 bases to trimming and J lost 4 bases; unmatched junction nucleotides: 9. The CDR3 is CASSSRGGRPETQYF. CDR3 coding DNA: TGTGCCAGCAGCTCCCGGGGAGGGCGACCAGAGACCCAGTACTTC.

This clone has just a few counts. V is TRBV6-5 and J is TRBJ2-5; D may be TRBD2 (5 bases). Germline V CDR1 and CDR2: MNHEY, SVGAGI. Trimming stripped 2 bases from V and 5 bases from J, with 12 bases between. This CDR3 is 14 amino acids long. The CDR3: CASSYEAGRETQYF. CDR3 DNA: TGTGCCAGCAGTTACGAGGCGGGTCGGGAGACCCAGTACTTC.

This clone has more than one count but fewer than ten. The rearrangement links TRBV27 to TRBJ2-3; D not certain. The V end lost 0 bases, the J end lost 0 bases, and 13 bases lay between the germline ends. The CDR3 extends over 17 amino acids. Germline V lookup: CDR1 MNHEY, CDR2 SMNVEV (reference sequence). The CDR3, as DNA: TGTGCCAGCAGTTTATCGTGGTACAGTCTAAGCACAGATACGCAGTATTTT. This sequence encodes CASSLSWYSLSTDTQYF.

This clone has just a few counts. The chain employs TRBV5-1 and TRBJ1-4; D is uncertain. The ends were cut back, 4 bases at V and 7 bases at J, with 11 bases in the middle. CDR1 is SGHRS and CDR2 is YFSETQ in the germline V gene. The CDR3 loop spans 13 amino acids. The CDR3 DNA is TGCGCCAGCAGCCCAGAGGGTCGTGAAAAACTGTTTTTT. Its translation is CASSPEGREKLFF.

V gene TRBV10-3 combines with J gene TRBJ2-7, with D perhaps matching TRBD2 (6 bases). Trimming cost V 11 bases and J 2 bases, with 19 bases left between them. The CDR3 length is 14 residues. Germline V CDR1 and CDR2: ENHRY, SYGVKD. The DNA for the CDR3 is TGTGCCCCTCACCGACGGGAGAGCCCCTACGAGCAGTACTTC. It encodes CAPHRRESPYEQYF.

This clone showed up just a few times. The rearrangement links TRBV19 to TRBJ2-5, with a possible D match to TRBD2 (5 bases). CDR1 is LNHDA, CDR2 SQIVND, per germline (reference sequence). CDR3 length: 15 amino acids. With 4 bases removed from V and 5 bases from J, the gap between germline ends came to 17 bases. DNA for the CDR3: TGTGCCAGTAGTACCATACCCGGGGTACAGGAGACCCAGTACTTC. Protein: CASSTIPGVQETQYF.

This clone was detected a few times. V gene TRBV5-1 combines with J gene TRBJ2-1, with TRBD2 matching 11 bases. With V trimmed by 5 bases and J by 3 bases, 4 bases remained unmatched. The CDR3 extends over 15 amino acids. Germline CDR1 SGHRS, CDR2 YFSETQ. This CDR3 reads CASRGGTSGYNEQFF. CDR3 nucleotides: TGCGCCAGCAGAGGCGGGACTAGCGGCTACAATGAGCAGTTCTTC.

The chain links TRBV7-9 to TRBJ2-5; 7 bases are shared with TRBD1. The DNA end favors TRBJ2-7, so the J call may be wrong. CDR1 SEHNR and CDR2 FQNEAQ come from the germline V gene (reference sequence). The CDR3 runs 15 residues. The CDR3 region has the DNA TGTGCCAGCAGCTCAGGGACAGTCATTACCTACGAGCAGTACTTC. This sequence encodes CASSSGTVITYEQYF.

This clone was recorded a few times. The V and J genes are TRBV28 and TRBJ1-2, with 8 bases matching TRBD1. V was clipped by 6 bases and J by 7 bases; unmatched bases: 13. This CDR3 has 15 residues. Per the germline V gene, CDR1 is MDHEN and CDR2 is SYDVKM. The CDR3 here is CASSRGTGARGGYTF. In DNA, the CDR3 is TGTGCCAGCAGCCGTGGGACAGGAGCACGGGGTGGCTACACCTTC.

This clone was picked up a small number of times. This rearrangement joins TRBV5-4 to TRBJ2-7; 7 nucleotides align to TRBD1. The J segment lost 7 bases and the V segment lost 2 bases, leaving 12 bases of the junction unmatched. The CDR3 length is 15 residues. Germline CDR1 and CDR2: SGHNT and YYREEE (reference sequence). The CDR3 DNA reads TGTGCCAGCAGCTTTATGAGACAGGGTGTCCGTGAGCAGTACTTC. Protein product: CASSFMRQGVREQYF.

The V and J genes are TRBV21-1 and TRBJ2-5; the DNA was not used to check the table's D call, TRBD2. TRBV21-1 is tagged as a pseudogene. This CDR3 contains 18 residues. The CDR3 spells CASSKKPPLAGEGETQYF. The CDR3 nucleotides are TGTGCCAGCAGCAAAAAGCCCCCCCTAGCGGGAGAGGGGGAGACCCAGTACTTC.

The V call is TRBV28, the J call TRBJ1-5; no clear D gene. CDR1 is MDHEN, CDR2 SYDVKM, per germline. CDR3 length: 12 residues. V was trimmed by 6 bases and J by 3 bases, leaving 6 bases between them. The CDR3 DNA reads as TGTGCCAGCAGACCCCCCAATCAGCCCCAGCATTTT. Its protein is CASRPPNQPQHF.

This clone was seen more than once but under ten times. The chain recombines TRBV28 with TRBJ2-3, with TRBD2 identical over 8 bases. This CDR3 is 14 amino acids long. V lost 8 bases, J lost 5 bases, and 9 bases stayed unmatched. The V gene's germline CDR1 is MDHEN and CDR2 SYDVKM. The CDR3 nucleotides read TGTGCCAGCGTCGCGGGACTAGACAAAGATACGCAGTATTTT. The encoded protein is CASVAGLDKDTQYF. Using reference TRBV28 and TRBJ2-3 for the parts outside the CDR3, the full variable domain is DVKVTQSSRYLVKRTGEKVFLECVQDMDHENMFWYRQDPGLGLRLIYFSYDVKMKEKGDIPEGYSVSREKKERFSLILESASTNQTSMYLCASVAGLDKDTQYFGPGTRLTVL.

The chain joins TRBV9 to TRBJ2-2; D call uncertain. The V gene lost 0 bases and the J gene lost 4 bases, with 7 bases spanning the gap. Germline V gives CDR1 SGDLS, CDR2 YYNGEE. CDR3 length: 14 residues. The CDR3 sequence: CASSVGPGTGELFF. For the CDR3, the DNA is TGTGCCAGCAGCGTAGGGCCCGGCACCGGGGAGCTGTTTTTT.

This chain links TRBV11-1 with TRBJ2-7, with 8 bases identical to TRBD2. V lost 4 bases, J lost 7 bases, and 3 bases stayed unmatched. CDR3 size: 12 residues. The V gene's germline CDR1 is SGHAT and CDR2 FQDESV (reference sequence). The CDR3, as DNA: TGTGCCAGCAGCTCCCGGGGGGGGGAGCAGTACTTC. Protein sequence: CASSSRGGEQYF.

The J gene is TRBJ2-1, the V gene TRBV5-6; weak D call: TRBD2 (5 bases). Trimming removed 0 bases from V and 7 bases from J, with 14 bases in between. CDR3 length equals 15 residues. Germline CDR1 reads SGHDT; CDR2 reads YYEEEE. CDR3 DNA sequence: TGTGCCAGCAGCTTGGTGTCGGACTGGCAGAATGAGCAGTTCTTC. It codes for CASSLVSDWQNEQFF. Based on the CDR3 plus reference TRBV5-6 and TRBJ2-1, the full variable domain is DAGVTQSPTHLIKTRGQQVTLRCSPKSGHDTVSWYQQALGQGPQFIFQYYEEEERQRGNFPDRFSGHQFPNYSSELNVNALLLGDSALYLCASSLVSDWQNEQFFGPGTRLTVL.

This clone occurred a few times. CDR3 residues: CASSFIAALHGEQYF. DNA of the CDR3: TGTGCCAGCAGCTTCATAGCGGCCCTCCACGGGGAGCAGTACTTC. The chain is built from TRBV7-2 and TRBJ2-7; D perhaps matches TRBD2 (6 bases). CDR3 size: 15 residues. The germline V and J ends were trimmed by 3 bases and 7 bases, with 19 bases remaining between them. Germline V gene data show CDR1 as SGHTA and CDR2 as FQGNSA. The full variable domain, completed using reference TRBV7-2 and TRBJ2-7, is GAGVSQSPSNKVTEKGKDVELRCDPISGHTALYWYRQSLGQGLEFLIYFQGNSAPDKSGLPSDRFSAERTGGSVSTLTIQRTQQEDSAVYLCASSFIAALHGEQYFGPGTRLTVT.

The genes are TRBV28 and TRBJ1-2; D is unresolved. Germline V gene sequence: CDR1 MDHEN, CDR2 SYDVKM. The CDR3 is 15 amino acids. Trimming left V 4 bases short and J 2 bases short, with 14 bases between. The CDR3 here is CASSYQGGLNYGYTF. CDR3 coding DNA: TGTGCCAGCAGTTATCAAGGTGGACTCAACTATGGCTACACCTTC.

This clone was detected only a few times. The chain uses TRBV4-3 and TRBJ2-3, with 9 nucleotides matching TRBD2. This CDR3 has 17 residues. Losses at the gene ends were 1 base for V and 1 base for J; bases not matched to a gene: 6. Germline CDR1 reads LGHNA; CDR2 reads YSLEER. The CDR3 DNA sequence: TGCGCCAGCAGCCAAGTGGCCGGGACTAGCCGCACAGATACGCAGTATTTT. Its protein is CASSQVAGTSRTDTQYF.

The chain uses TRBV28 and TRBJ2-1; D gene uncertain. V lost 3 bases and J lost 3, with 12 bases in between. Germline CDR1 reads MDHEN; CDR2 reads SYDVKM. There are 15 residues in the CDR3. In DNA, the CDR3 is TGTGCCAGCAGTTTGTCCCAGGCTGACTACAATGAGCAGTTCTTC. Its protein is CASSLSQADYNEQFF.

The CDR3 is CSVDNPLNTGELFF. CDR3 coding DNA: TGCAGCGTTGATAATCCTTTGAACACCGGGGAGCTGTTTTTT. The chain couples TRBV29-1 to TRBJ2-2; D remains unclear. CDR3 size: 14 residues. Trimming cost V 3 bases and J 1 base, with 9 bases left between them. Per germline, CDR1 SQVTM and CDR2 ANQGSEA.

The chain employs TRBV29-1 and TRBJ2-5, with D unclear. This CDR3 region has 12 residues. Germline loops: CDR1 SQVTM, CDR2 ANQGSEA. Trimming took 2 bases from V and 1 from J, leaving 5 bases between them. The CDR3 coding sequence is TGCAGCGTTGAAAAGGGCCAAGAGACCCAGTACTTC. It is translated as CSVEKGQETQYF. The full variable domain, in which reference TRBV29-1 and TRBJ2-5 provide the parts outside the CDR3, is SAVISQKPSRDICQRGTSLTIQCQVDSQVTMMFWYRQQPGQSLTLIATANQGSEATYESGFVIDKFPISRPNLTFSTLTVSNMSPEDSSIYLCSVEKGQETQYFGPGTRLLVL.

In this sample, this clone turned up a few times. The chain combines TRBV28 with TRBJ2-2, with TRBD1 as a possible D gene (5 bases). Germline V gene lookup returns CDR1 MDHEN and CDR2 SYDVKM. V was pared by 7 bases and J by 4 bases, with 13 bases between. The CDR3 loop spans 14 amino acids. CDR3 coding DNA: TGTGCCAGCAAAATGGGGCAGCTCACCGGGGAGCTGTTTTTT. It yields the protein CASKMGQLTGELFF.

V usage is TRBV6-6 and J usage is TRBJ1-1, with D perhaps TRBD1 (5 bases). Trimming pared 0 bases from V and 4 bases from J, leaving 12 bases between. This CDR3 region has 15 residues. Germline CDR1 reads MNHNY; CDR2 reads SVGAGI (reference sequence). The CDR3 coding sequence is TGTGCCAGCAGTTACTCATATCAGGGTTCCACTGAAGCTTTCTTT. It encodes CASSYSYQGSTEAFF.